Listed here are 27 T cell receptor beta chains from one sample, sequenced in a study of CD8 T cells in ankylosing spondylitis. Their cognate antigens are unknown. TCRdb called the 5' RACE reads again in MiXCR, with one record for every CDR3 protein. The sample contains 750,000 to 850,000 distinct CDR3 sequences, about an eighth of which appear only once. Overall study findings and caveats: Blood from ankylosing spondylitis patients appeared to carry a characteristic roughly eight-variant TCR beta motif.

The material sequenced was blood, either unsorted or a sorted T cell fraction (not recorded which). All receptors come from a male donor with ankylosing spondylitis.

In its sample, this clonotype was seen once. The DNA of the CDR3 is TGTGCCAGCACCCCTGGGGGAGGGAGCGCCTATGGCTACACCTTC. It is translated as CASTPGGGSAYGYTF. The chain carries TRBV6-1 and TRBJ1-2; possibly TRBD1 for D (5 bases). V was cut by 7 bases and J by 4 bases, with 19 bases left in between. CDR1 MNHNS and CDR2 SASEGT come from the germline V gene. The CDR3 contains 15 residues.

This clonotype was picked up a small number of times. CDR3 amino acids: CASSLGGMEGNSPLHF. The CDR3 region has the DNA TGTGCCAGCAGCTTGGGGGGGATGGAGGGGAATTCACCCCTCCACTTT. V usage is TRBV5-4 and J usage is TRBJ1-6; tentative D call: TRBD1 (5 bases). The V end lost 0 bases, the J end lost 7 bases, and 14 bases lay between the germline ends. This CDR3 contains 16 residues. From germline, CDR1 is SGHNT and CDR2 YYREEE (reference sequence).

V usage is TRBV6-6 and J usage is TRBJ2-7; D may be TRBD2 (6 bases). The V and J ends lost 2 bases and 6 bases respectively, with 8 bases between them. Germline V CDR1 and CDR2: MNHNY, SVGAGI (reference sequence). The CDR3 loop spans 12 amino acids. CDR3 sequence: CASSYRRAEQYF. CDR3 coding DNA: TGTGCCAGCAGTTACAGGAGGGCCGAGCAGTACTTC.

There are many counts of this clonotype. The V call is TRBV4-3, the J call TRBJ1-6; a possible D gene is TRBD1 (5 bases). V was cut by 0 bases and J by 8 bases, with 11 bases left in between. Germline V CDR1 and CDR2: LGHNA, YSLEER. The CDR3 totals 15 residues. In nucleotides, the CDR3 is TGCGCCAGCAGCCAAGACTTTCAGGGTTATTCACCCCTCCACTTT. Translation: CASSQDFQGYSPLHF.

J is TRBJ2-7 and V is TRBV4-1; 7 nucleotides line up with TRBD2. Germline values: CDR1 MGHRA, CDR2 YSYEKL. The CDR3 covers 14 residues. V was clipped by 6 bases and J by 3 bases; unmatched bases: 8. The CDR3 region is CASSRRETFYEQYF. The CDR3 nucleotides are TGCGCCAGCAGTAGGCGGGAGACCTTCTACGAGCAGTACTTC.

The rearrangement uses TRBV6-2 or TRBV6-3 and TRBJ2-7; TRBD2 might be the D (6 bases). This CDR3 contains 14 residues. V lost 1 base and J 6 bases, leaving 13 bases between the germline ends. Germline CDR1 reads MNHEY; CDR2 reads SVGEGT. The CDR3: CASSYLSGLGEQYF. The CDR3 DNA reads TGTGCCAGCAGTTACTTGAGCGGGTTGGGCGAGCAGTACTTC.

The chain carries TRBV29-1 and TRBJ2-7; 7 nucleotides match TRBD1. Per germline, CDR1 SQVTM and CDR2 ANQGSEA. The CDR3 contains 11 residues. Trimming cost V 7 bases and J 5 bases; bases outside gene matches: 5. CDR3 coding DNA: TGCAGCGGCCGACAGGGTAACGAGCAGTACTTC. This codes for CSGRQGNEQYF.

This clonotype was counted a few times. The CDR3 loop reads CASSPSVSYEQYF. The CDR3, as DNA: TGTGCCAGCTCACCGAGCGTCTCCTACGAGCAGTACTTC. This chain uses TRBV18 with TRBJ2-7, with D hard to call. Germline-derived CDR1 and CDR2 are KGHSH and LQKENI. This CDR3 contains 13 residues. V was cut by 3 bases and J by 0 bases, with 6 bases left in between.

This clonotype turned up a few times. V is TRBV6-6 and J is TRBJ1-6; D remains unclear. This CDR3 contains 13 residues. Germline V lookup: CDR1 MNHNY, CDR2 SVGAGI (reference sequence). V was clipped by 2 bases and J by 6 bases, with 5 bases between them. As DNA, the CDR3 is TGTGCCAGCAGTTACCTCAGTAATTCACCCCTCCACTTT. This sequence encodes CASSYLSNSPLHF.

In its sample, this clonotype was seen a few times. The genes are TRBV20-1 and TRBJ2-1, with D perhaps TRBD1 (6 bases). V was pared by 6 bases and J by 10 bases, with 16 bases between. Germline loops: CDR1 DFQATT, CDR2 SNEGSKA (reference sequence). The CDR3 loop spans 12 amino acids. The CDR3 nucleotides read TGCAGTGCCAGGGGAATTCGCAACGAGCAGTTCTTC. Its protein product is CSARGIRNEQFF.

This clonotype showed up just a few times. This rearrangement joins TRBV6-6 to TRBJ2-7, with a weak D call TRBD1 (6 bases). The germline V gene encodes CDR1 MNHNY and CDR2 SVGAGI (reference sequence). The V and J ends lost 7 bases and 1 base respectively, with 11 bases between them. The CDR3 loop spans 13 amino acids. Here the CDR3 reads CASNPQGSYEQYF. DNA of the CDR3: TGTGCCAGCAATCCCCAGGGGTCCTACGAGCAGTACTTC.

There are a few counts of this clonotype. The chain uses TRBV18 and TRBJ1-4, with D uncertain. The CDR3 sequence is 15 residues long. In germline, CDR1 is KGHSH, CDR2 LQKENI. V lost 1 base to trimming and J lost 2 bases, with 8 bases between them. CDR3 residues: CASSPQLGTNEKLFF. The CDR3 bases are TGTGCCAGCTCACCACAACTGGGTACTAATGAAAAACTGTTTTTT.

The chain links TRBV4-3 to TRBJ2-3; TRBD2 is a possible D gene (6 bases). The germline V gene encodes CDR1 LGHNA and CDR2 YSLEER. CDR3 length: 14 residues. The ends were cut back, 4 bases at V and 3 bases at J, with 11 bases in the middle. The CDR3 coding sequence is TGCGCCAGCAGCCGCATACTAGCTACAGATACGCAGTATTTT. Its protein is CASSRILATDTQYF.

This clonotype was detected a few times. The gene calls are TRBV7-9 and TRBJ2-2; D uncertain. The germline CDR1 and CDR2 sequences are SEHNR and FQNEAQ (reference sequence). V was shortened by 8 bases and J by 6 bases, with 4 bases between the two germline ends. CDR3 size: 10 residues. The CDR3 loop reads CASRAGELFF. CDR3 in DNA: TGTGCCAGCCGCGCCGGGGAGCTGTTTTTT.

A few counts support this clonotype. For the CDR3, the DNA is TGTGCCAGCAGCTTACAGGGCGGAGGGATTTACAATTCACCCCTCCACTTT. Its protein product is CASSLQGGGIYNSPLHF. V and J are TRBV7-2 and TRBJ1-6, with a tentative D call TRBD1 (5 bases). CDR1 and CDR2 (germline): SGHTA, FQGNSA. V was trimmed by 2 bases and J by 7 bases, leaving 18 bases between them. CDR3 length equals 17 residues.

The chain couples TRBV20-1 to TRBJ2-5; D may be TRBD2 (5 bases). The V and J ends lost 3 bases and 2 bases respectively, with 13 bases between them. This CDR3 has 14 amino acids. Germline CDR1 DFQATT, CDR2 SNEGSKA (reference sequence). CDR3 amino acids: CSASVAFRQETQYF. The CDR3 DNA reads TGCAGTGCTAGCGTAGCGTTTCGACAAGAGACCCAGTACTTC.

This CDR3 reads CASSMSETQYF. For the CDR3, the DNA is TGTGCCAGTAGTATGTCAGAGACCCAGTACTTC. The chain employs TRBV19 and TRBJ2-5, with D uncertain. V was shortened by 3 bases and J by 4 bases, with 3 bases between the two germline ends. This CDR3 spans 11 amino acids. Germline V CDR1 and CDR2: LNHDA, SQIVND (reference sequence). Full variable domain (remainder filled in from reference TRBV19 and TRBJ2-5): DGGITQSPKYLFRKEGQNVTLSCEQNLNHDAMYWYRQDPGQGLRLIYYSQIVNDFQKGDIAEGYSVSREKKESFPLTVTSAQKNPTAFYLCASSMSETQYFGPGTRLLVL.

This clonotype was seen repeatedly, ten times or more. This chain connects TRBV6-2 or TRBV6-3 to TRBJ2-7; 10 bases are shared with TRBD1. Germline V gene lookup returns CDR1 MNHEY and CDR2 SVGEGT. The CDR3 totals 13 residues. Unmatched junction bases numbered 4, after V lost 2 bases and J lost 9 bases. The CDR3 region has the DNA TGTGCCAGCAGTTACCGGGACAGGGGTTGGCAGTACTTC. Translated, it gives CASSYRDRGWQYF.

In its sample, this clonotype was seen many times. The chain employs TRBV5-6 and TRBJ2-5; D unclear. V lost 2 bases, J lost 5 bases, and 10 bases lay in between. CDR1 SGHDT and CDR2 YYEEEE come from the germline V gene. CDR3 length: 13 residues. CDR3 loop: CASSLEVRETQYF. The CDR3 DNA follows: TGTGCCAGCAGCTTAGAAGTCCGGGAGACCCAGTACTTC.

This clonotype was counted ten times or more. The chain is built from TRBV5-1 and TRBJ1-1, with a possible D match to TRBD1 (5 bases). The CDR3 sequence is 13 residues long. V gave up 2 bases and J gave up 7 bases, with 12 bases separating them. Germline CDR1 is SGHRS and CDR2 is YFSETQ. The CDR3 here is CASSFGTDVEAFF. The CDR3 nucleotides read TGCGCCAGCAGCTTTGGGACGGACGTTGAAGCTTTCTTT.

The chain recombines TRBV11-3 with TRBJ2-3; 8 positions match TRBD2. J gave up 3 bases and V 5 bases, and 4 bases lay outside the gene matches. Germline V gene sequence: CDR1 SGHNT, CDR2 YENEEA. CDR3 length equals 14 residues. The CDR3 DNA is TGTGCCAGCAGCACCGGGGGGGAAACAGATACGCAGTATTTT. This sequence encodes CASSTGGETDTQYF.

This clonotype has a count of ten or more. The V call is TRBV29-1, the J call TRBJ2-3; 8 nucleotides agree with TRBD2. CDR3 size: 14 residues. The germline V gene has CDR1 SQVTM and CDR2 ANQGSEA. Losses at the gene ends were 6 bases for V and 6 bases for J; bases not matched to a gene: 11. CDR3 sequence reads: CSVLGTRTSDTQYF. In nucleotides, the CDR3 is TGCAGCGTCCTGGGGACTAGAACTAGCGATACGCAGTATTTT.

The sample holds a few counts of this clonotype. The chain combines TRBV7-2 with TRBJ2-1, with a tentative D call TRBD1 (6 bases). The germline V gene has CDR1 SGHTA and CDR2 FQGNSA. This CDR3 region has 13 residues. Trimming stripped 3 bases from V and 9 bases from J, with 12 bases between. The CDR3 coding sequence is TGTGCCAGCAGCTTTTTTAGGGGGAGTGAGCAGTTCTTC. Its protein product is CASSFFRGSEQFF.

This clonotype turned up a few times. The chain couples TRBV6-5 to TRBJ1-2; possible D gene TRBD1, 6 bases. From germline, CDR1 is MNHEY and CDR2 SVGAGI. The V end was cut by 4 bases, the J end by 5 bases, with 20 bases between. This CDR3 contains 16 residues. CDR3 region: CASSSRQELNYYGYTF. The CDR3 coding sequence is TGTGCCAGCAGTTCCAGACAGGAGCTCAACTATTATGGCTACACCTTC.

This chain uses TRBV4-3 with TRBJ1-2; no clear D gene. This CDR3 has 15 residues. V was clipped by 1 base and J by 4 bases, with 13 bases between them. Germline loops: CDR1 LGHNA, CDR2 YSLEER. The CDR3 DNA sequence: TGCGCCAGCAGCCAAGTTCAGCACACTTTCTATGGCTACACCTTC. As protein: CASSQVQHTFYGYTF.

CDR3 in DNA: TGTGCCAGCACCCGGCCGGGGGACACTGAAGCTTTCTTT. This encodes CASTRPGDTEAFF. The V call is TRBV6-1, the J call TRBJ1-1, with D perhaps TRBD1 (5 bases). Germline V gene data show CDR1 as MNHNS and CDR2 as SASEGT. The CDR3 sequence is 13 residues long. Trimming cost V 7 bases and J 3 bases, with 12 bases left between them.

The DNA for the CDR3 is TGTGCCAGCACCGCGACACTGAACACTGAAGCTTTCTTT. Its translation: CASTATLNTEAFF. The genes are TRBV6-1 and TRBJ1-1; no reliable D call. The germline V gene encodes CDR1 MNHNS and CDR2 SASEGT. There are 13 residues in the CDR3. The ends were cut back, 7 bases at V and 0 bases at J, with 9 bases in the middle.